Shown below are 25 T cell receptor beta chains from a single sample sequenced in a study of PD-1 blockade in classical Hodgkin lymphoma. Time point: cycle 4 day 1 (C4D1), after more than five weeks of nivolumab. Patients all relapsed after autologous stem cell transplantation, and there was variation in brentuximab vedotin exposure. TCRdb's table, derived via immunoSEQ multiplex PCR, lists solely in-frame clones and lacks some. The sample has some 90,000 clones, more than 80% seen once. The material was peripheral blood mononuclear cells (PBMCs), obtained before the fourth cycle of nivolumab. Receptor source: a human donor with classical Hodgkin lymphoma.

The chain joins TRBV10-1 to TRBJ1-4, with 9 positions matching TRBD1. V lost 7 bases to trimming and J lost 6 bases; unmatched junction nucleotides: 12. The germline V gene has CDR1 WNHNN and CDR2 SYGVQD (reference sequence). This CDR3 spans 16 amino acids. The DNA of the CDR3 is TGCGCCAGCACCCCTAGTAAGGACAGGGGAGATGAAAAACTGTTTTTT. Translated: CASTPSKDRGDEKLFF.

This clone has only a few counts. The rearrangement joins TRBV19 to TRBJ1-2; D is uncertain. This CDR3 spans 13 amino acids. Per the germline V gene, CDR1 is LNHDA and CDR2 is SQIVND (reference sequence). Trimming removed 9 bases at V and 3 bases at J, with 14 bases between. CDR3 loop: CASSDGSYYGYTF. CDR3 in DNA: TGTGCCAGCTCGGACGGATCATACTATGGCTACACCTTC.

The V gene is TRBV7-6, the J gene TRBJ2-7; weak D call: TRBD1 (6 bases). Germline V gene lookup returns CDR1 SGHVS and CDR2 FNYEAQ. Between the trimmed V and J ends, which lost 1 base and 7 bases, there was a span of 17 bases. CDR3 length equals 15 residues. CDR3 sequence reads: CASSLEDRGLGEQYF. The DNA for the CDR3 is TGTGCCAGCAGCTTAGAGGACAGAGGGTTGGGGGAGCAGTACTTC.

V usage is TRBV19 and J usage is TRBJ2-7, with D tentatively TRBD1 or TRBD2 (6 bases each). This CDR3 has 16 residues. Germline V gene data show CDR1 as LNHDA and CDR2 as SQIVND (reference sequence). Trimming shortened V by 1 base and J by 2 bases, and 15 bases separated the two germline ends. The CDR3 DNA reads TGTGCCAGTAGTATAGGAAGGGGGGCACTTGCCTACGAGCAGTACTTC. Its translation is CASSIGRGALAYEQYF.

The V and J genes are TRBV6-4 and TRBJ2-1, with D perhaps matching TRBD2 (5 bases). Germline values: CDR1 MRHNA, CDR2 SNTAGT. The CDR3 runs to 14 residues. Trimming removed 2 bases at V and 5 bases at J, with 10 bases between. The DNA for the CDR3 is TGTGCCAGCAGTGACGGACGGACTGACAATGAGCAGTTCTTC. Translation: CASSDGRTDNEQFF.

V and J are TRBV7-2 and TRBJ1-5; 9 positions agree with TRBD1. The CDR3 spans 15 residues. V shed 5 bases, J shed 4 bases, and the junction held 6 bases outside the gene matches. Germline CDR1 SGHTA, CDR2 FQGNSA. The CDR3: CASSQGQGKNQPQHF. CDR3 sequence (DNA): TGTGCCAGCAGCCAGGGACAGGGTAAGAATCAGCCCCAGCATTTT.

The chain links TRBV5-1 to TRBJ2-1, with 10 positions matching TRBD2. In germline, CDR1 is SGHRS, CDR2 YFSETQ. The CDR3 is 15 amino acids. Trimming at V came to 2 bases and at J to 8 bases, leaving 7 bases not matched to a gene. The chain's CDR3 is CASSFPSGSEDEQFF. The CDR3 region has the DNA TGCGCCAGCAGCTTTCCTAGCGGGAGTGAGGATGAGCAGTTCTTC.

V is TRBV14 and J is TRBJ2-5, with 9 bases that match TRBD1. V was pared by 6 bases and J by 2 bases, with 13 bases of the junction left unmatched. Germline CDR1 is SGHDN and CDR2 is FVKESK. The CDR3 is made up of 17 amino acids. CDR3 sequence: CASRAGQGIVGQETQYF. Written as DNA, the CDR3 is TGTGCCAGCAGGGCAGGACAGGGGATCGTTGGGCAAGAGACCCAGTACTTC. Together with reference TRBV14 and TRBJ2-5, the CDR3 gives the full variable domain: EAGVTQFPSHSVIEKGQTVTLRCDPISGHDNLYWYRRVMGKEIKFLLHFVKESKQDESGMPNNRFLAERTGGTYSTLKVQPAELEDSGVYFCASRAGQGIVGQETQYFGPGTRLLVL.

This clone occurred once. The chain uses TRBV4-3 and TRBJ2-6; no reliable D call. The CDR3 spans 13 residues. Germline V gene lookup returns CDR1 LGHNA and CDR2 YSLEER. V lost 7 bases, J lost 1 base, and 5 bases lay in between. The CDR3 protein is CASKFSGANVLTF. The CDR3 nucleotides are TGCGCCAGCAAATTTTCTGGGGCCAACGTCCTGACTTTC.

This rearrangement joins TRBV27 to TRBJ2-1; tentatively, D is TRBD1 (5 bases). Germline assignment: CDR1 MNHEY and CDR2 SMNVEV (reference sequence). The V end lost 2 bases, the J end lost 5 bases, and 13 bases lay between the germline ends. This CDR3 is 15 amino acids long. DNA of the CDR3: TGTGCCAGCAGTTTAAGACAGACCAGCAACAATGAGCAGTTCTTC. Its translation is CASSLRQTSNNEQFF.

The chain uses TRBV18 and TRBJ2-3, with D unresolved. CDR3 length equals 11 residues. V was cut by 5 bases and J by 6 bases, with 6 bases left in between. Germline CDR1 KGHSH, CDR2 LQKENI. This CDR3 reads CASSTSDTQYF. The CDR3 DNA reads TGTGCCAGCTCAACATCCGATACGCAGTATTTT.

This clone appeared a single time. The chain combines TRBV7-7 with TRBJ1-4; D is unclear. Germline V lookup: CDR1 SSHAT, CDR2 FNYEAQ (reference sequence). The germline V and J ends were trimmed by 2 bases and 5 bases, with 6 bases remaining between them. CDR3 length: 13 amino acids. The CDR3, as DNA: TGTGCCAGCAGCTTAAAACAAAATGAAAAACTGTTTTTT. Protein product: CASSLKQNEKLFF.

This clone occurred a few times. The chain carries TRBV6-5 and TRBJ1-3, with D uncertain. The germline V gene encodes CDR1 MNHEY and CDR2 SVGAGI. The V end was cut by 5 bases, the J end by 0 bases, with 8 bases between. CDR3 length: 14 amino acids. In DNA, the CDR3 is TGTGCCAGCAGTGTAGGTGGCTCTGGAAACACCATATATTTT. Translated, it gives CASSVGGSGNTIYF.

The CDR3 spells CASSLGGLQPQHF. CDR3 DNA: TGTGCCAGCAGTTTGGGGGGGCTCCAGCCCCAGCATTTT. The chain joins TRBV6-6 to TRBJ1-5; the D gene is possibly TRBD1 (6 bases). Germline V gives CDR1 MNHNY, CDR2 SVGAGI (reference sequence). This CDR3 spans 13 amino acids. With 4 bases removed from V and 7 bases from J, the gap between germline ends came to 11 bases.

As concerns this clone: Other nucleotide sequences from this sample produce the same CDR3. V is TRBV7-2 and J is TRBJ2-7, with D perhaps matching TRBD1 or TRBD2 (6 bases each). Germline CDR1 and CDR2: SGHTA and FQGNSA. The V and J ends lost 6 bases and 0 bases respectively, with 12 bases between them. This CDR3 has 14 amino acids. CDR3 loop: CASRLGGSSYEQYF. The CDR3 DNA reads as TGTGCCAGCAGACTAGGGGGGAGCTCCTACGAGCAGTACTTC.

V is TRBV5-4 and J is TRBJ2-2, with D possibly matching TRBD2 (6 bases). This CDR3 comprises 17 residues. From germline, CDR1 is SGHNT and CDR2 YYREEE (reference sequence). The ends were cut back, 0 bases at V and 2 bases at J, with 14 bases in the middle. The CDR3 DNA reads TGTGCCAGCAGCTTGGCGGGGCGCGGGATAAACACCGGGGAGCTGTTTTTT. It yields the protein CASSLAGRGINTGELFF.

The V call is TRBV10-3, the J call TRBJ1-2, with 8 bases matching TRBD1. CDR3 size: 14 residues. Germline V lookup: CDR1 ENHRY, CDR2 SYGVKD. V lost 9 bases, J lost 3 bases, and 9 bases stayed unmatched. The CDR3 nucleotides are TGTGCCATAACCGCAGGGGGCGCTTACTATGGCTACACCTTC. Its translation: CAITAGGAYYGYTF.

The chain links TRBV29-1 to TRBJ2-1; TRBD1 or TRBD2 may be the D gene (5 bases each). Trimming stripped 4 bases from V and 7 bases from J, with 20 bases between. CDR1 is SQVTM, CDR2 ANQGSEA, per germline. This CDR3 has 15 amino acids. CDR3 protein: CSVVSTGTPKNEQFF. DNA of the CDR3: TGCAGCGTTGTTTCGACCGGGACGCCAAAAAATGAGCAGTTCTTC.

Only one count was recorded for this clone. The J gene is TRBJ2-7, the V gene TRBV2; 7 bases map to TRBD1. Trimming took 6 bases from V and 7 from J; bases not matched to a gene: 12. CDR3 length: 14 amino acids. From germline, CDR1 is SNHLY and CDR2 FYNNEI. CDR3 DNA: TGTGCCAGCAGATACAGGACAGGACCTACAGAGCAGTACTTC. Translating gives CASRYRTGPTEQYF.

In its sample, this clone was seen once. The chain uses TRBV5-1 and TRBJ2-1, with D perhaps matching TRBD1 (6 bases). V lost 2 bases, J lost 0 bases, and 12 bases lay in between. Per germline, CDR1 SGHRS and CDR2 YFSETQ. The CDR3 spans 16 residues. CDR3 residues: CASSLQGIGSYNEQFF. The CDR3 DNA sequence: TGCGCCAGCAGCTTACAGGGAATCGGCTCCTACAATGAGCAGTTCTTC.

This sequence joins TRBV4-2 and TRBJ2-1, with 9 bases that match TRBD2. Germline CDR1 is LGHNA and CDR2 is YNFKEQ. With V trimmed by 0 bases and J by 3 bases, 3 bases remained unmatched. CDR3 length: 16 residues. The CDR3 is CASSQEQTSGYNEQFF. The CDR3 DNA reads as TGTGCCAGCAGCCAAGAGCAGACTAGCGGCTACAATGAGCAGTTCTTC.

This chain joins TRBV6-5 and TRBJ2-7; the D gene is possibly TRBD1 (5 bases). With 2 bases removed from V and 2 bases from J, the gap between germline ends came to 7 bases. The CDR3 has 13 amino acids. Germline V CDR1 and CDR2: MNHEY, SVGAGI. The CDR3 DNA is TGTGCCAGCAGTTACAAGGGGACCTACGAGCAGTACTTC. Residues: CASSYKGTYEQYF.

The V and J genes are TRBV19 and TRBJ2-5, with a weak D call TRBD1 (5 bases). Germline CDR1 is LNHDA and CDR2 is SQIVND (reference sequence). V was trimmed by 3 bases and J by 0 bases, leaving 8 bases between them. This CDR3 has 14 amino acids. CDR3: CASSMGPYQETQYF. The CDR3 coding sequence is TGTGCCAGTAGTATGGGGCCGTACCAAGAGACCCAGTACTTC.

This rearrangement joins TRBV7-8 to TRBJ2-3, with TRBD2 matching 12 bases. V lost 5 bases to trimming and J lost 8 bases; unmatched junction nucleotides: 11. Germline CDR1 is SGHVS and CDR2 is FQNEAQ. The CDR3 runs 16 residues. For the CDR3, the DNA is TGTGCCAGCAGCGGTACGGTGACTAGCGGGAGTGGTACGCAGTATTTT. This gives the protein CASSGTVTSGSGTQYF.

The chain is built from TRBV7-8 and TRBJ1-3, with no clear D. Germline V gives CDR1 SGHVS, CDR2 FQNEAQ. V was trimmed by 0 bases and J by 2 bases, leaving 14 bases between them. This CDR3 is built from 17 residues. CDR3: CASSLAIVGSPGNTIYF. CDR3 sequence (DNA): TGTGCCAGCAGCTTAGCAATAGTTGGTAGTCCTGGAAACACCATATATTTT.